What follows are 22 T cell receptor beta chains derived from one specimen sequenced in a study of blood T cell repertoires in COVID-19. The protocol was immunoSEQ multiplex PCR, while the TCRdb copy is restricted to in-frame clones and leaves out a portion. The table lists roughly 200,000 clones, about four fifths of them singletons. Specimen: peripheral blood. The receptor set was obtained from a woman older than 75 with COVID-19, enrolled during active disease.

The V gene is TRBV3-1 (or the pseudogene TRBV3-2), the J gene TRBJ1-6; D ambiguous. The CDR3 is made up of 14 amino acids. Germline V gene data show CDR1 as LGHDT and CDR2 as YNNKEL (reference sequence). Trimming left V 2 bases short and J 6 bases short, with 8 bases between. Written as DNA, the CDR3 is TGTGCCAGCAGCCAAAGCTCCGGTAATTCACCCCTCCACTTT. It encodes CASSQSSGNSPLHF.

The V call is TRBV6-5, the J call TRBJ1-2; 7 bases line up with TRBD1. The CDR3 is 11 amino acids. Germline V CDR1 and CDR2: MNHEY, SVGAGI. CDR3 residues: CATGVYYGYTF. CDR3 bases: TGTGCAACAGGGGTCTACTATGGCTACACCTTC.

This clone was seen just once. This rearrangement joins TRBV15 to TRBJ2-5; 8 bases are a match to TRBD2. Trimming removed 2 bases from V and 4 bases from J; junction bases left unmatched: 9. The germline CDR1 and CDR2 sequences are LNHNV and YYDKDF (reference sequence). The length of the CDR3 is 16 residues. CDR3 protein: CATSRKIAGSRETQYF. CDR3 DNA sequence: TGTGCCACCAGCAGAAAAATAGCGGGGTCTAGAGAGACCCAGTACTTC.

The rearrangement links TRBV6-5 to TRBJ1-6; D uncertain. Germline V CDR1 and CDR2: MNHEY, SVGAGI. V was shortened by 0 bases and J by 8 bases, with 11 bases between the two germline ends. The CDR3 has 15 amino acids. The CDR3 DNA is TGTGCCAGCAGTTACTCTTTCCTCGGTGATTCACCCCTCCACTTT. This gives the protein CASSYSFLGDSPLHF.

The V call is TRBV7-9, the J call TRBJ2-7; possibly TRBD2 for D (6 bases). The CDR3 runs 16 residues. The V end lost 5 bases, the J end lost 0 bases, and 17 bases lay between the germline ends. Germline assignment: CDR1 SEHNR and CDR2 FQNEAQ (reference sequence). The DNA for the CDR3 is TGTGCCAGCAGCCCGACGGGGGAAGTCTTCTCCTACGAGCAGTACTTC. It encodes CASSPTGEVFSYEQYF.

This clone was detected only once. The CDR3 is CASSADLRTGNTIYF. The CDR3 DNA follows: TGTGCCAGCAGCGCAGACTTACGGACTGGAAACACCATATATTTT. The genes are TRBV9 and TRBJ1-3; D is uncertain. The CDR3 length is 15 residues. The V end was cut by 3 bases, the J end by 2 bases, with 12 bases between. The germline V gene encodes CDR1 SGDLS and CDR2 YYNGEE.

The count of this clone is one. The V gene is TRBV19, the J gene TRBJ2-7; 10 positions agree with TRBD1. Germline CDR1 is LNHDA and CDR2 is SQIVND (reference sequence). This CDR3 contains 14 residues. After removal of 9 bases from V and 2 bases from J, the junction contained 7 bases not matched to a gene. Written as DNA, the CDR3 is TGTGCCAGCTCAACAGGACAGGGGGCCTACGAGCAGTACTTC. The encoded protein is CASSTGQGAYEQYF.

V is TRBV5-4 and J is TRBJ1-1, with 8 positions matching TRBD1. J was trimmed by 5 bases and V by 9 bases; bases with no gene match: 9. Germline V gives CDR1 SGHNT, CDR2 YYREEE (reference sequence). The CDR3 length is 13 residues. CDR3 DNA sequence: TGTGCCATAAGCACCACAGGGGGAACTGAAGCTTTCTTT. This codes for CAISTTGGTEAFF.

This sequence joins TRBV5-5 and TRBJ1-4, with 12 bases lining up with TRBD1. The CDR3 is made up of 15 amino acids. The V gene's germline CDR1 is SGHKS and CDR2 YYEKEE (reference sequence). The ends lost 3 bases at V and 8 bases at J; junction bases unmatched: 5. The CDR3 DNA reads TGTGCCAGCAGCTGGGGACAGGGGGCTTTAGAAAAACTGTTTTTT. Translation gives CASSWGQGALEKLFF.

This chain connects TRBV29-1 to TRBJ2-7; a weak D match, TRBD1 (6 bases). Trimming took off 4 bases at V and 7 bases at J, with 17 bases between the two ends. This CDR3 region has 13 residues. Germline V gene data show CDR1 as SQVTM and CDR2 as ANQGSEA. This chain's CDR3 is CSVGFRGSKEQYF. CDR3 DNA: TGCAGCGTTGGTTTTAGGGGGAGTAAGGAGCAGTACTTC.

Note on this clone: Germline and junction disagree at one end, which may indicate a read error. The chain uses TRBV18 and TRBJ1-3; D is possibly TRBD1 (5 bases). This CDR3 is 14 amino acids long. Germline V CDR1 and CDR2: KGHSH, LQKENI. CDR3 nucleotides: TGTGCCAGCTCACCTCCCAGGGCTGGATACACCATATATTTT. As protein: CASSPPRAGYTIYF.

The V gene is TRBV5-6, the J gene TRBJ2-3, with D maybe TRBD1 (6 bases). CDR1 SGHDT and CDR2 YYEEEE come from the germline V gene. This CDR3 region has 13 residues. Trimming removed 4 bases at V and 1 base at J, with 7 bases between. CDR3 loop: CASSKGGTDTQYF. The CDR3 DNA reads TGTGCCAGCAGCAAGGGGGGCACAGATACGCAGTATTTT.

This clone has just a few counts. The chain uses TRBV12-3 or TRBV12-4 and TRBJ2-1, with 8 bases lining up with TRBD1. The length of the CDR3 is 13 residues. V lost 6 bases to trimming and J lost 6 bases; unmatched junction nucleotides: 4. CDR3 residues: CASRDRVGNEQFF. CDR3 sequence (DNA): TGTGCCAGCAGGGACAGGGTGGGCAATGAGCAGTTCTTC.

This clone was seen just once. V usage is TRBV6-1 and J usage is TRBJ1-4; D perhaps matches TRBD1 (5 bases). Germline values: CDR1 MNHNS, CDR2 SASEGT. With 2 bases removed from V and 9 bases from J, the gap between germline ends came to 13 bases. The CDR3 loop spans 14 amino acids. The CDR3 DNA follows: TGTGCCAGCAGTGAACAGGTGGCGGGGCAAAAACTGTTTTTT. Translation: CASSEQVAGQKLFF.

The rearrangement links TRBV12-2 to TRBJ2-7; no check of the table's D call, TRBD2, against the DNA was made. TRBV12-2 constitutes a pseudogene. This CDR3 spans 14 amino acids. The CDR3: CASRGASDTGEQYF. The CDR3 DNA is TGTGCTTCCCGGGGGGCTAGCGACACGGGGGAGCAGTACTTC.

This sequence joins TRBV6-5 and TRBJ1-1, with a possible D match to TRBD1 (6 bases). Germline-derived CDR1 and CDR2 are MNHEY and SVGAGI. This CDR3 is built from 16 residues. Trimming left V 2 bases short and J 5 bases short, with 18 bases between. CDR3 nucleotides: TGTGCCAGCAGTTACCAATACGGGGGGGGCGGAACTGAAGCTTTCTTT. Translating gives CASSYQYGGGGTEAFF.

J is TRBJ2-1 and V is TRBV7-3; no clear D. The CDR3 is 11 residues long. Germline V lookup: CDR1 SGHTA, CDR2 FQGTGA. Between the trimmed V and J ends, which lost 8 bases and 6 bases, there was a span of 8 bases. In DNA, the CDR3 is TGTGCCAGCGGTATCGGCAATGAGCAGTTCTTC. Its protein is CASGIGNEQFF.

The J gene is TRBJ2-3, the V gene TRBV28; D unclear. Germline loops: CDR1 MDHEN, CDR2 SYDVKM. Trimming pared 6 bases from V and 6 bases from J, leaving 7 bases between. This CDR3 region has 11 residues. The DNA for the CDR3 is TGTGCCAGCAGCCAATCCGATACGCAGTATTTT. Protein sequence: CASSQSDTQYF.

The chain couples TRBV7-3 to TRBJ2-2, with D perhaps matching TRBD1 (6 bases). Germline CDR1 and CDR2: SGHTA and FQGTGA. The V end was cut by 5 bases, the J end by 0 bases, with 10 bases between. CDR3 length: 15 amino acids. CDR3 amino acids: CASSQGQANTGELFF. In DNA form, the CDR3 reads TGTGCCAGCAGCCAGGGACAAGCGAACACCGGGGAGCTGTTTTTT.

V is TRBV2 and J is TRBJ1-1; D is undetermined. CDR3 length: 14 amino acids. Germline V lookup: CDR1 SNHLY, CDR2 FYNNEI. Trimming took 7 bases from V and 7 from J, leaving 19 bases between them. The CDR3 sequence is CASTANSEIDEAFF. Written as DNA, the CDR3 is TGTGCCAGCACCGCCAACTCCGAAATTGATGAAGCTTTCTTT.

In nucleotides, the CDR3 is TGTGCCAGCAGAAGAGAGCGGCCAAACTATGGCTACACCTTC. Residues: CASRRERPNYGYTF. This sequence joins TRBV28 and TRBJ1-2; D remains ambiguous. CDR3 length: 14 amino acids. V dropped 6 bases and J dropped 2 bases, with 13 bases sitting between them. Germline lookup yields CDR1 MDHEN and CDR2 SYDVKM.

The chain joins TRBV9 to TRBJ1-3; D is possibly TRBD1 (6 bases). This CDR3 is 19 amino acids long. V lost 1 base and J lost 0, with 20 bases in between. Germline CDR1 is SGDLS and CDR2 is YYNGEE. The CDR3 region has the DNA TGTGCCAGCAGCGTAAGCCCGGGGGGGGCCCCTAGCTCTGGAAACACCATATATTTT. Its protein product is CASSVSPGGAPSSGNTIYF.